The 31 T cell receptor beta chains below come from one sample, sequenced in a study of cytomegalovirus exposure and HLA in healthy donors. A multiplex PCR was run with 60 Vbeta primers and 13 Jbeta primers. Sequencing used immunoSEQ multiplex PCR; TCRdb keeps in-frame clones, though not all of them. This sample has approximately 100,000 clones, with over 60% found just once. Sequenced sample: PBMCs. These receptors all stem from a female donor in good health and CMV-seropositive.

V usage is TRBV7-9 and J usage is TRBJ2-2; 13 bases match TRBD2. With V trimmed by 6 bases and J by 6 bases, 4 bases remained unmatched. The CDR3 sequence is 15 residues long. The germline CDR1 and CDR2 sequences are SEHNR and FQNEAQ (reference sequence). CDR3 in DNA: TGTGCCAGCAGTTTCGGACTAGCGGGGGCCGGGGAGCTGTTTTTT. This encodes CASSFGLAGAGELFF.

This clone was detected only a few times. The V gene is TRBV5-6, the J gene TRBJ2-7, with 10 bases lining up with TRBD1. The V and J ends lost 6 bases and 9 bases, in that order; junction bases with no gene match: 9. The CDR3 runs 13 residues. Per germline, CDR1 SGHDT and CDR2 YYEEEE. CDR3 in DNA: TGTGCCAGCAACTCCGGGACAGGGGTTGGGCAGTACTTC. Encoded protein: CASNSGTGVGQYF.

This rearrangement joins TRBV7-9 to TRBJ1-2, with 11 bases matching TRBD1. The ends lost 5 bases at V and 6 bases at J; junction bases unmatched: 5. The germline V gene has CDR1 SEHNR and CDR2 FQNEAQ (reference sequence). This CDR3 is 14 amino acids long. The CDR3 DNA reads TGTGCCAGCAGCACACGGGACAGGGGGGATGGCTACACCTTC. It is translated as CASSTRDRGDGYTF.

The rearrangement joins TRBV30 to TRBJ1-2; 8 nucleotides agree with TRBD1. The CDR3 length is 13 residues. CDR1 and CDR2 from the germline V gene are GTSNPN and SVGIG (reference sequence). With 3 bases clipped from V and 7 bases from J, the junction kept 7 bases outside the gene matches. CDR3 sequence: CAWSGQGMGGYTF. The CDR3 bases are TGTGCCTGGAGCGGACAGGGAATGGGTGGCTACACCTTC.

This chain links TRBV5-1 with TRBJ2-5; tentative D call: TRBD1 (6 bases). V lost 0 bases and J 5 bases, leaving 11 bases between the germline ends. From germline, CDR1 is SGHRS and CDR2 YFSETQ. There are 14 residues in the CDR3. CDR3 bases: TGCGCCAGCAGCTTGGTTCCAGGGGATGAGACCCAGTACTTC. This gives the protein CASSLVPGDETQYF. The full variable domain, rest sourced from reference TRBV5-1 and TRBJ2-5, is KAGVTQTPRYLIKTRGQQVTLSCSPISGHRSVSWYQQTPGQGLQFLFEYFSETQRNKGNFPGRFSGRQFSNSRSEMNVSTLELGDSALYLCASSLVPGDETQYFGPGTRLLVL.

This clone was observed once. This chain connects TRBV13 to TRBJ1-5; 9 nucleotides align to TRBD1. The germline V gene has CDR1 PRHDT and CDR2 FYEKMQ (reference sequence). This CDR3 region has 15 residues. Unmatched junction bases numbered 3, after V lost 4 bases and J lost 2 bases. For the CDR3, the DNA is TGTGCCAGCAGCTCCCGGGACAGGGGCAATCAGCCCCAGCATTTT. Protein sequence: CASSSRDRGNQPQHF.

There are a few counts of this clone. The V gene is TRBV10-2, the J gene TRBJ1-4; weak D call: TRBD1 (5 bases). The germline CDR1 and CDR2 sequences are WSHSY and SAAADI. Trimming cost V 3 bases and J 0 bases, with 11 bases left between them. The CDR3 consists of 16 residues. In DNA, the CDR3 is TGCGCCAGCAGTGACGGACAACTAACAACTAATGAAAAACTGTTTTTT. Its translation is CASSDGQLTTNEKLFF.

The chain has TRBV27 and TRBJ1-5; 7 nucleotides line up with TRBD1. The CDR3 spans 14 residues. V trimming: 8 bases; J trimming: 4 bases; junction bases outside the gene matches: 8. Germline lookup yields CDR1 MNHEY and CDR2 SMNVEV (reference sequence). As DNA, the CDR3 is TGTGCCAGCTCACCCGGGACAGAGAATCAGCCCCAGCATTTT. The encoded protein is CASSPGTENQPQHF.

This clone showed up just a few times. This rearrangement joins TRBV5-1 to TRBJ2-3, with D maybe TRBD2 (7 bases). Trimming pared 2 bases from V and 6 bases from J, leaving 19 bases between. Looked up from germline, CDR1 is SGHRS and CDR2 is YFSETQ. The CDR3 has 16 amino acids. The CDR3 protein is CASSFLQGGLPDTQYF. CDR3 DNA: TGCGCCAGCAGCTTTCTACAGGGAGGGCTTCCGGATACGCAGTATTTT.

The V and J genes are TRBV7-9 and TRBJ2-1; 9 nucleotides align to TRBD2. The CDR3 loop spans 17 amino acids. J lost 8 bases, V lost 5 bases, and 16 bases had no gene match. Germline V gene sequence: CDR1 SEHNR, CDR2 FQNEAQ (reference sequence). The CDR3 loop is CASSPSGGREFMYEQFF. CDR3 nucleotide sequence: TGTGCCAGCAGCCCGAGCGGGGGGCGGGAGTTTATGTATGAGCAGTTCTTC.

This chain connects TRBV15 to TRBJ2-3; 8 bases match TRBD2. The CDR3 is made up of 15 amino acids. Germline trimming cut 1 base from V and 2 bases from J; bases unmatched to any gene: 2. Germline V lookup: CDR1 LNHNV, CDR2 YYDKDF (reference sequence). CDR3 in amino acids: CATSRGSGTTDTQYF. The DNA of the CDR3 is TGTGCCACCAGCAGAGGTAGCGGGACCACAGATACGCAGTATTTT.

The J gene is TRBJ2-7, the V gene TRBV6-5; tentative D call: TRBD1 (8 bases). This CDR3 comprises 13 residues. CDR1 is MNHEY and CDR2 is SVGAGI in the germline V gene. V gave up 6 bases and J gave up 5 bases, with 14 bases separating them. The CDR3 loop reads CASREQGGNEQYF. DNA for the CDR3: TGTGCCAGCAGGGAACAGGGGGGGAACGAGCAGTACTTC.

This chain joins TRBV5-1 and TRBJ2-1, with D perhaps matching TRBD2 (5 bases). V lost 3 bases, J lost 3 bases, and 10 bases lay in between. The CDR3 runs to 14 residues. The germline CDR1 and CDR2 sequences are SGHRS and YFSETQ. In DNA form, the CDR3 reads TGCGCCAGCAGCTGGGGAGACTACTACAATGAGCAGTTCTTC. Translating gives CASSWGDYYNEQFF.

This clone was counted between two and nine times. The CDR3 DNA reads TGTGCCAGCAGTCTTATGCAGGCCGGAGGCTCTGGAAACACCATATATTTT. Translated: CASSLMQAGGSGNTIYF. This chain connects TRBV7-6 to TRBJ1-3; D uncertain. The CDR3 extends over 17 amino acids. Germline-derived CDR1 and CDR2 are SGHVS and FNYEAQ. Trimming took off 6 bases at V and 0 bases at J, with 18 bases between the two ends.

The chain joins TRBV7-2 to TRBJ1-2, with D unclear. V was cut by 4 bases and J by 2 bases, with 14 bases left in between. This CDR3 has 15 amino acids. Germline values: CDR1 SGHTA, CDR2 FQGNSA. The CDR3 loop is CASSYYRATNYGYTF. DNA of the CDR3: TGTGCCAGCAGCTATTACAGAGCCACAAACTATGGCTACACCTTC.

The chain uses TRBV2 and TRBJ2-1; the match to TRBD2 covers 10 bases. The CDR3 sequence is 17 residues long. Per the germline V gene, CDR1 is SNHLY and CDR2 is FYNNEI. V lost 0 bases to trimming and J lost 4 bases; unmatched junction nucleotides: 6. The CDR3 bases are TGTGCCAGCAGTGAAGCGACCGGGACTAGCGCATACAATGAGCAGTTCTTC. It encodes CASSEATGTSAYNEQFF.

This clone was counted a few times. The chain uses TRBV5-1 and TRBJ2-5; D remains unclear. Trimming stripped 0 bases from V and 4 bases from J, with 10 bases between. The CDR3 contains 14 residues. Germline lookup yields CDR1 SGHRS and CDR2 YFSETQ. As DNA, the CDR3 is TGCGCCAGCAGCTTGGGTCTAGATAGAGAGACCCAGTACTTC. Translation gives CASSLGLDRETQYF.

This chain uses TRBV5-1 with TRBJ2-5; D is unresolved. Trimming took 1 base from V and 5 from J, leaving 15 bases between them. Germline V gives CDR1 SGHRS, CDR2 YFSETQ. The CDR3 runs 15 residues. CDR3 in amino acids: CASSLSPRRPETQYF. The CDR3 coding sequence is TGCGCCAGCAGCTTGAGTCCCCGCAGGCCCGAGACCCAGTACTTC.

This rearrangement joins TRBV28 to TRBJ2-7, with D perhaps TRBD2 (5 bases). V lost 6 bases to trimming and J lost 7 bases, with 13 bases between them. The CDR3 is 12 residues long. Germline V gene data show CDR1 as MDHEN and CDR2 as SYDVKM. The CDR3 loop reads CASRESTGEQYF. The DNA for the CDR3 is TGTGCCAGCAGAGAATCTACGGGGGAGCAGTACTTC.

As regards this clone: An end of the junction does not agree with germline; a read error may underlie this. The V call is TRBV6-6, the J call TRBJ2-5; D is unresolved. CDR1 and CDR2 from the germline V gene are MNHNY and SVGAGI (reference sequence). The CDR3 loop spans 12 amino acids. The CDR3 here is CAGSPTPETQYF. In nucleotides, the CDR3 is TGTGCCGGCAGCCCGACTCCGGAGACCCAGTACTTC.

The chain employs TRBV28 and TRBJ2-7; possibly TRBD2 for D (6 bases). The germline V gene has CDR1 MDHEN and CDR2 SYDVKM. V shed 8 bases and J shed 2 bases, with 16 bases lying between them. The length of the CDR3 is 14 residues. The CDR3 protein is CASLPGTLTYEQYF. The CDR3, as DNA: TGTGCCAGCCTCCCCGGGACTTTAACCTACGAGCAGTACTTC.

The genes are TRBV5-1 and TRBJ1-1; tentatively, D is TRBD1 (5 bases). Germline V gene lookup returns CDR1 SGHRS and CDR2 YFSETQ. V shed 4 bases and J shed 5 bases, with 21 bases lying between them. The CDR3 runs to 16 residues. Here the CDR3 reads CASSPNRLQGWTEAFF. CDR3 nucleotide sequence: TGCGCCAGCAGCCCGAATAGGCTCCAGGGCTGGACTGAAGCTTTCTTT.

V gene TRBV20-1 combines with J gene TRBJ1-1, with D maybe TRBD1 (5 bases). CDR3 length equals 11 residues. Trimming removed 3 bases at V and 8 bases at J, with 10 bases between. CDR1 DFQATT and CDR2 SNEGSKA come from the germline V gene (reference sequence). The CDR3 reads CSARGGEEAFF. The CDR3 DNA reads TGCAGTGCTAGGGGGGGGGAAGAAGCTTTCTTT.

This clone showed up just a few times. CDR3 residues: CASSEKGDRGGNTQYF. CDR3 DNA sequence: TGTGCCAGCAGTGAGAAGGGGGACAGGGGTGGGAATACGCAGTATTTT. J is TRBJ2-3 and V is TRBV6-1, with 10 bases lining up with TRBD1. The CDR3 is 16 amino acids. The germline V gene encodes CDR1 MNHNS and CDR2 SASEGT. The junction had 10 bases not matched to a gene; V was cut back by 3 bases and J by 7 bases.

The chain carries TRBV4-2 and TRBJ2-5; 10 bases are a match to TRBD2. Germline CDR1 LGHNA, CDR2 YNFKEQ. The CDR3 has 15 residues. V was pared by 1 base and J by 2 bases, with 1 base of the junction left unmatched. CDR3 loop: CASSQVLAGQETQYF. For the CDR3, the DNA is TGTGCCAGCAGCCAAGTACTAGCGGGACAAGAGACCCAGTACTTC.

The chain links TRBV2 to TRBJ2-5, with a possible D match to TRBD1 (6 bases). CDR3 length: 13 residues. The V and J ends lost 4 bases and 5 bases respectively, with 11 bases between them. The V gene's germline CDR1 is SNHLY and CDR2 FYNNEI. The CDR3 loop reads CASSGQATETQYF. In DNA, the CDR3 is TGTGCCAGCAGTGGACAGGCTACGGAGACCCAGTACTTC.

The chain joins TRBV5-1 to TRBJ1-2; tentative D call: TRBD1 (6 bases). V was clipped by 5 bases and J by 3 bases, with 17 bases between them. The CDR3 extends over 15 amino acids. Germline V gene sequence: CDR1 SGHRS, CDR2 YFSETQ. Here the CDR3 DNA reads TGCGCCAGCAGTTATTTCAGGGGTCCTGACTATGGCTACACCTTC. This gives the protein CASSYFRGPDYGYTF.

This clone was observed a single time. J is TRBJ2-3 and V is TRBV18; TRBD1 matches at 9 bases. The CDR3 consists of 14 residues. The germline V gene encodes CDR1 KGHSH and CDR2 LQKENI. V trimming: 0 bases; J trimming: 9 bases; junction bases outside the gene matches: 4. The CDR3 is CASSPPGTGFTQYF. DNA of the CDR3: TGTGCCAGCTCACCACCCGGGACAGGGTTCACGCAGTATTTT. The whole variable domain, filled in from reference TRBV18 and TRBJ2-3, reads NAGVMQNPRHLVRRRGQEARLRCSPMKGHSHVYWYRQLPEEGLKFMVYLQKENIIDESGMPKERFSAEFPKEGPSILRIQQVVRGDSAAYFCASSPPGTGFTQYFGPGTRLTVL.

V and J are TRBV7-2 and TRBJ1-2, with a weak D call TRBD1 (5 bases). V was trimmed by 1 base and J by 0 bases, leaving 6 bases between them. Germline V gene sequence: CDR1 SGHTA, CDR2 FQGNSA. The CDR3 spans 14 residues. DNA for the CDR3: TGTGCCAGCAGCTTAGGCAGGGCTAACTATGGCTACACCTTC. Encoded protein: CASSLGRANYGYTF.

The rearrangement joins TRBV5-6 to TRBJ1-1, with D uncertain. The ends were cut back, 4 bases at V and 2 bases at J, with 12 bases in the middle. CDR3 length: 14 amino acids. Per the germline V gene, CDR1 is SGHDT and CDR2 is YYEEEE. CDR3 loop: CASSLYWTNTEAFF. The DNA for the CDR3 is TGTGCCAGCAGCCTGTACTGGACTAACACTGAAGCTTTCTTT.

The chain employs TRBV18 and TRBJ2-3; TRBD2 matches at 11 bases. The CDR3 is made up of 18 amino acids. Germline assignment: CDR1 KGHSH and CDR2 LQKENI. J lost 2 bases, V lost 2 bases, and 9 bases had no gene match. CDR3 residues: CASSPGPGTSGATDTQYF. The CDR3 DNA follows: TGTGCCAGCTCACCAGGCCCCGGGACTAGCGGAGCCACAGATACGCAGTATTTT.